This T cell receptor beta chain appears in the sequencing data of a study of vaccination and CD4 T cells after COVID-19. Study results and caveats: The median count of SARS-CoV-2-reactive clonotypes rose from approximately 21 to 40, not significantly.

The V gene's germline CDR1 is SGHVS and CDR2 FQNEAQ. This CDR3 region has 14 residues. Trimming took 3 bases from V and 11 from J; bases not matched to a gene: 5. To note about this clonotype: Its antigen is as yet unknown.

Once obtained from cultured CD4+ T cells, the DNA was sequenced using the Oncomine TCR Beta short-read assay. A single record per CDR3 protein comes from TCRdb applying MiXCR to the PCR reads. The data hold tens of thousands of distinct CDR3 sequences, with approximately 50% observed a single time. Regarding treatment: approximately 9-day PBMC culture with coronavirus spike peptide pools or control peptides (ViraFEST assay). This chain joins TRBV7-8 and TRBJ1-6; TRBD1 matches 9 bases. The receptor was isolated from a human donor who received a COVID-19 vaccine. Material: CD4+ T cells from blood, cultured in vitro, obtained before SARS-CoV-2 vaccination. Written as DNA, the CDR3 is TGTGCCAGCAGCTTGGGACAGGGATTCACACCCCTCCACTTT. It codes for CASSLGQGFTPLHF.